This T cell receptor beta chain was obtained from a study of cytomegalovirus exposure and HLA in healthy donors (dated by TCRdb to about 2017). Background for the entire study: An earlier analysis of under 600 of the donors reported more than 250 Gb of sequence data and approximately 110 million unique TCR beta sequences from 150 million to 200 million T cells. Around 300 gigabases of sequencing data and 80 million or so unique TCR sequences were included in an early release covering about 700 HLA-typed donors. Among the roughly 400 genotyped donors, around 81% belonged to the genetic ancestry cluster associated with self-reported Caucasian donors. The study was designed to test whether signatures of past pathogen exposure could be identified by cataloging public T cell receptors. Using immunosequencing, the study profiled T cell repertoires from roughly 650 subjects and related those repertoires to cytomegalovirus serostatus. Besides the first cohort of roughly 640 subjects, a separate validation cohort made up of 120 different subjects was used. To predict cytomegalovirus infection status, the study combined high-throughput TCR immunosequencing, statistical association of individual TCRs with disease status, and machine learning. In a later analysis, previously published TCR beta repertoires from about 670 donors were re-analyzed and high-resolution HLA genotyping was added so that TCR occurrence patterns could be studied. The later analysis used no new phenotypic data to find candidate immune exposures, relying instead on TCR beta sequences and their occurrence across donors. An earlier analysis of more than 450 of the donors used high-throughput TCR beta sequencing to judge whether each TCR beta V gene segment behaved as functional or pseudogenic. Donor age, sex, ethnicity and CMV serostatus were compiled alongside the repertoire data. In a later genetic analysis, genome-wide SNP genotypes for about three fifths of the 666 donors were used, and that subset was treated as a discovery cohort. Every discovery cohort repertoire had been produced on one sequencing platform. Both class I and class II loci were covered by HLA typing, at four-digit resolution. The number of typed donors differed by locus: 629-630 for A, B, C, DRB1 and DQB1; 500 to 550 for DQA1; roughly 600 for DPA1; and about 470 for DPB1. A few DR-DQ haplotypes were treated as single units for association and clustering because of strong linkage in the cohort. Among 300 to 500 genotyped donors of the cohort, an average of approximately 240,000 unique TCR beta nucleotide sequences was sequenced per donor, of which roughly 17% were non-productive.

The cohort comprised under 700 healthy bone marrow donors. Cohort members were all nominally healthy when sampled, although unrecorded immune exposures were likely present. The donor was CMV seronegative and was included in the group of 352 seronegative cohort members. Each donor provided a peripheral blood sample, and peripheral blood mononuclear cells were used for TCR beta sequencing. The Qiagen DNeasy Blood Extraction Kit was used to extract genomic DNA from the blood cell samples. What the research found in general, with its limitations: The sequencing pipeline was judged likely to have produced a cluster of highly shared sequence variants as a technical artifact. The classifier was reported to diagnose cytomegalovirus status with high specificity and sensitivity in both the original cohort and the validation cohort. When HLA alleles, especially DR and DQ, strongly co-occurred, TCR associations were difficult to assign to individual alleles. Because counts were too low, more than 15 rarely observed V segments, including chromosome 9 orphons, were excluded from the earlier analysis of several hundred of the donors. In a later analysis, around 15,000 TCR beta sequences were associated with specific HLA alleles at a false discovery rate of 0.05. For the cohort, immune exposure information was limited to CMV serostatus. Linkage disequilibrium might explain the correlated functional status among segregating V segments, but an unknown experimental factor could not be ruled out. Because HLA typing was missing for some donors at each locus, association tests included only the typed subset. In vitro tests confirmed that a few of the cytomegalovirus-associated TCR beta chains recognize cytomegalovirus antigens. V-gene and J-gene trimming of TCR beta chains was associated with a missense DCLRE1C variant in a later genetic analysis, and the association was replicated in an independent cohort. In this cohort, only TCR beta chains were sequenced, and detectable features were limited by the absence of alpha or paired-chain data. A later analysis found that HLA-associated TCR beta chains were more clonally expanded and had lower generation probabilities than equally common non-associated chains. In a later analysis, several top co-occurrence clusters were reported to appear linked to parvovirus B19, influenza, CMV and Epstein-Barr virus. Sequencing depth was assumed to be roughly uniform across donors in the presence/absence analyses, though that assumption may not hold. It was suggested by the authors that the approach could potentially be generalized to other disease states and immunological phenotypes. Because the 87-base-pair reads could not distinguish some IMGT-functional V segments, including TRBV6-2 and TRBV6-3, those segments were excluded. A later genetic analysis reported fewer N-insertions in productive TCRs among donors in an Asian-associated ancestry cluster than the roughly 700-donor mean. A total of 150 or so TCR beta chains were listed by the study as associated with cytomegalovirus. In a later analysis, the rate of TCR association differed among HLA loci, with DRB1 alleles having the most associated TCRs and HLA-C alleles having the fewest. A further reported finding was that TCR beta sequences accurately predicted the HLA-A and HLA-B alleles for most subjects in the first cohort. In an earlier analysis of some 550 of the donors, most TCR beta V segments were observed in productive rearrangements about 87% or about 30% of the time, broadly matching IMGT annotations. Most TCR sequences were observed very rarely across donors, whereas some public TCRs were present in many individuals. A later analysis found that most CMV-associated TCR beta chains appeared HLA-restricted, with HLA associations seemingly driven largely by CMV exposure.

Libraries were constructed by the immunoSEQ multiplex PCR assay. For the multiplex PCR, a mixture combining 60 forward primers for TCR Vbeta segments and 13 reverse primers for TCR Jbeta segments was used. The CDR3 region of rearranged TCR beta genes was amplified from genomic DNA with a multiplex PCR assay. On the Illumina HiSeq System, the amplified TCR beta libraries were sequenced as 87-base-pair reads. The authors' analysis ran thus. In a later analysis, some 80 million unique TCR beta chains were counted across the roughly 670 repertoires, and about 10 million of these chains were shared by at least two donors. To remove PCR and sequencing errors, raw reads were error-corrected and collapsed into unique sequences using a nearest-neighbor algorithm that merged closely related sequences. Alignment of CDR3 sequences to IMGT reference sequences was used to assign V, D and J gene segments. For a sequence to be retained, at least a six-nucleotide match to both a V gene segment and a J gene segment was required. A rearrangement was called productive if the CDR3 had no stop codons and remained in frame with V and J, and every other rearrangement was called non-productive. Following IMGT convention, CDR3 was defined as the stretch from the second conserved V-encoded cysteine up to the conserved J-encoded phenylalanine. The earlier analysis of 587 of the donors excluded sequences that lacked an unambiguous match to a single V gene segment. In an earlier analysis of several hundred of the donors, V segments were called functional above 56.7% productive rearrangements and were called segregating when the between-donor standard deviation exceeded 5%. A statistical classification framework was built to diagnose cytomegalovirus status from the catalog of TCR beta chain sequences. A later analysis assigned V and J genes by comparing TCR nucleotide sequences with IMGT/GENE-DB human TR gene sequences. In a later analysis, CDR3 sequences and most-parsimonious VDJ recombination scenarios were assigned using the TCRdist pipeline. In a later analysis, each TCR beta chain was defined by its CDR3 amino acid sequence together with its V-gene family, and reads lacking a unique V-gene family were excluded. As a way to deal with suspected cross-contamination and a sequencing artifact, a later analysis dropped roughly 600 nucleotide sequences that were highly shared and had low generation probability. In a later analysis, a clonal expansion index for each public chain was calculated from normalized within-repertoire ranks of inferred template counts. In a later analysis, generation probabilities were computed using a VDJ recombination model fitted to out-of-frame rearrangements, and the results were checked against IGoR. In a later analysis, hypergeometric tests were used to score TCR-TCR, TCR-HLA and TCR-CMV co-occurrence, with a repertoire-size bias correction applied to TCR pairs. To estimate false discovery rates, a later analysis permuted the HLA or CMV assignments 20 times. A later analysis grouped co-occurring TCRs with DBSCAN, adding TCRdist sequence similarity when clustering within HLA-allele-positive subsets. Co-occurrence clustering excluded repertoires with fewer than 30,000 or more than 120,000 public chains, plus five with anomalous nucleotide sharing. Not all clones reach the TCRdb copy of this immuneACCESS table, which keeps in-frame sequences only. Checked studies attribute under half of the gap to unresolved V genes and leave the rest unexplained. The V and J calls and clone size come from that table; D and trimming were worked out from the DNA. A total of some 150,000 clones appear in this sample, 79% of them only once. The top ten clones comprise about 1% of the sample.

In the case of this clone: No cognate antigen has been identified for it. No base qualities exist here, and no much larger clone lies one base off it.

Counted from cysteine to phenylalanine, this CDR3 has 14 amino acids. The entry retains the CDR3 DNA only, 42 bases that are in frame from base 1. CDR1 MNHEY and CDR2 SVGAGI were looked up in the germline V gene. V is reduced by 2 bases and J by 2 bases, leaving a spacing of 9 bases between them. The chain couples TRBV6-5 to TRBJ1-1; the D segment could be TRBD1, given 5 matching bases. Sequenced material: PBMCs. The sequence derives from a male donor in good health and CMV-seronegative. The sequenced DNA is TGTGCCAGCAGTTACGCGACAGCCAACACTGAAGCTTTCTTT. It specifies CASSYATANTEAFF.